This TCR beta chain originates from a study of blood T cell repertoires in COVID-19. Study information: The samples span acute and convalescent COVID-19 from the United States, Italy and Spain.

There are 14 residues in the CDR3. J lost 2 bases, V lost 3 bases, and 3 bases had no gene match. Germline assignment: CDR1 KGHSH and CDR2 LQKENI. Authors' methods: Amplification from reference gene primers served as the basis for estimated nucleated cell counts. Clones were read by immunoSEQ multiplex PCR, and TCRdb kept only the in-frame ones, dropping some. V, J and clone size reflect that table, while D and trimming were determined from the DNA. The table includes roughly 310,000 clones, 89% detected once. This sequence originates from a woman in her 40s who had recovered from COVID-19. The chain has TRBV18 and TRBJ2-7; 8 nucleotides match TRBD1. Sequenced sample: PBMCs or T cells enriched from blood (not recorded which). CDR3 loop: CASSPQQGAYEQYF. In DNA form, the CDR3 reads TGTGCCAGCTCACCTCAACAGGGGGCCTACGAGCAGTACTTC.